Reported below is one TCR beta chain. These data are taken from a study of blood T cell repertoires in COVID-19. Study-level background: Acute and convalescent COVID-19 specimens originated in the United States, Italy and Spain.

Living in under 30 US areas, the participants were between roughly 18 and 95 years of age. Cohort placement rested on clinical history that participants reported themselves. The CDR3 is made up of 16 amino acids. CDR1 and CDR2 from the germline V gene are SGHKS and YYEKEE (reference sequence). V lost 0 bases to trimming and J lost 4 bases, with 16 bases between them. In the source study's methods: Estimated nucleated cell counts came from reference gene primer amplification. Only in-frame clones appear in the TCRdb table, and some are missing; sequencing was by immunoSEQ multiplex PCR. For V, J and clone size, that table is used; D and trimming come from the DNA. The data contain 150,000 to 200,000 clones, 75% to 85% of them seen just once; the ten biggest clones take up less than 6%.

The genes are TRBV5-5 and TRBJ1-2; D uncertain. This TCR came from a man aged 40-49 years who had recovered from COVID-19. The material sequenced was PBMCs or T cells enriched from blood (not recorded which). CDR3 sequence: CASSLGRRYLSYGYTF. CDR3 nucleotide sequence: TGTGCCAGCAGCTTGGGGCGGCGGTACCTCTCCTATGGCTACACCTTC. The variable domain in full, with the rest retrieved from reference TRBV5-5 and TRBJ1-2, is DAGVTQSPTHLIKTRGQQVTLRCSPISGHKSVSWYQQVLGQGPQFIFQYYEKEERGRGNFPDRFSARQFPNYSSELNVNALLLGDSALYLCASSLGRRYLSYGYTFGSGTRLTVV.